This TCR beta chain comes out of a study of cytomegalovirus exposure and HLA in healthy donors. Broader study findings: For most subjects, TCR beta sequences were reported to predict HLA-A and HLA-B alleles with accuracy. It was about 150 TCR beta chains that were listed as cytomegalovirus-associated.

Germline V gene lookup returns CDR1 SGDLS and CDR2 YYNGEE. V shed 2 bases and J 2 bases; nucleotides not matched to a gene: 3. This CDR3 is 17 amino acids long. Each of the donors was a healthy bone marrow donor. The PCR had 60 Vbeta and 13 Jbeta primers. TCRdb's copy holds only in-frame clones and misses some; the assay was immunoSEQ multiplex PCR. The data hold some 180,000 clones, with around 80% observed a single time. To note about this clone: Its antigen remains unidentified.

This rearrangement joins TRBV9 to TRBJ2-1, with 14 bases matching TRBD2. Sequenced: PBMCs. The receptor's source is a girl between 5 and 17 years old in good health and CMV-seropositive. CDR3 in DNA: TGTGCCAGCAGCGTCGAGGGACTAGCGGGAGCCTACAATGAGCAGTTCTTC. Translation: CASSVEGLAGAYNEQFF.